This TCR beta chain was identified in a study of T cell changes during pregnancy in multiple sclerosis. Germline V CDR1 and CDR2: MGHRA, YSYEKL. The CDR3 is 14 amino acids. V lost 6 bases and J lost 4, with 14 bases in between. Clones were read by immunoSEQ multiplex PCR, and TCRdb kept only the in-frame ones, dropping some. The repertoire consists of some 130,000 clones, with about 96% occurring once and the leading ten covering over 0.35%. The sample was peripheral blood, taken after pregnancy. This receptor was identified in a female donor with multiple sclerosis, enrolled in a pregnancy study. The chain combines TRBV4-1 with TRBJ2-3, with D possibly matching TRBD1 (6 bases). CDR3 coding DNA: TGCGCCAGCAGAGCCCAGGGGTCTGCAGATACGCAGTATTTT. Translated, it gives CASRAQGSADTQYF.